This T cell receptor beta chain is drawn from a study of T cells in Graves' hyperthyroidism and ophthalmopathy. There are many counts of this clonotype. CDR3 length equals 15 residues. Germline CDR1 SGHAT, CDR2 FQNNGV. The trim removed 0 bases at V and 3 bases at J, leaving 5 bases unmatched. TCR beta CDR3 regions were amplified from RNA transcripts. HTBI primers were employed in a first-round RT-PCR of the TCR CDR3. TCRdb re-called the multiplex PCR reads through MiXCR, storing one row per CDR3 protein. The sample includes about 200,000 distinct CDR3 sequences, around a sixth of them seen just once. Sequenced material: blood. The chain uses TRBV11-2 and TRBJ2-7, with TRBD2 identical over 7 bases. This sequence originates from a woman in her forties or fifties with Graves' hyperthyroidism. The CDR3: CASSLEPGGGYEQYF. As DNA, the CDR3 is TGTGCCAGCAGCTTAGAACCGGGAGGAGGCTACGAGCAGTACTTC.